The present T cell receptor beta chain was sequenced within a study of OX40 agonist ivuxolimab in advanced cancers. Whole-study findings and limits: At 0.1 to 3.0 mg/kg, CD4+ and CD8+ blood T cells expanded clonally by week 6.

Points on this clone: Its antigen is not known. Mismatch with germline at one junction end may stem from a read error.

The data were produced by immunoSEQ multiplex PCR, yet TCRdb's version contains in-frame clones alone and is incomplete. The sample gives fewer than 85,000 clones, 84% of which show up once; about 7% is in the top ten. This material consisted of CD4+ or CD8+ T cells sorted from blood, taken in a trial of the OX40 agonist ivuxolimab. This TCR was recovered from an adult with an advanced solid tumor such as melanoma, head and neck, liver or kidney cancer.

The DNA of the CDR3 is TGTGCCAGCAGGGAAGCACCGACAGTGGGATACAATGAGCAGTTCTTC. This gives the protein CASREAPTVGYNEQFF. This rearrangement joins TRBV6-1 to TRBJ2-1, with D possibly being TRBD1 (5 bases). Germline V gene sequence: CDR1 MNHNS, CDR2 SASEGT. This CDR3 region has 16 residues.